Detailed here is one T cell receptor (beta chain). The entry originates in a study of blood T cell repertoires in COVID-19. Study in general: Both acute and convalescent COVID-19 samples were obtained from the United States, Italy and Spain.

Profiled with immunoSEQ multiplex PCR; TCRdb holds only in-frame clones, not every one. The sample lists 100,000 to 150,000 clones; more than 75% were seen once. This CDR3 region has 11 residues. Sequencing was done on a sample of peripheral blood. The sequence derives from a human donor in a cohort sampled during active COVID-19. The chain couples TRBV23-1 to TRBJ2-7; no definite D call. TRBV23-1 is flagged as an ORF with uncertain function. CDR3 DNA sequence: TGCACCTGCGGCCTTTCCTACGAGCAGTACTTC. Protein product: CTCGLSYEQYF.